A selection of T cell receptor beta chains follows, all from one sample in a study of STAT3 mutations in large granular lymphocyte leukemia. Assay used: immunoSEQ multiplex PCR; TCRdb lists only in-frame clones, some missing. Found here are 9,500 to 13,000 clones, 88% of them singletons; the top ten hold roughly 34%. The sample consisted of peripheral blood mononuclear cells. These receptors all come from a man between 60 and 75 years old with T-cell large granular lymphocyte leukemia. Some clones in this sample may be carry-over from other donors' samples. Both conserved end residues are trimmed from each CDR3.

j_call,v_call,cdr3_length,cdr3_aa
TRBJ1-2,TRBV28,9,ASSLSYGYT
TRBJ2-7,TRBV14,16,ASSQDRAGTRTHYEQY
TRBJ2-1,TRBV4-3,15,ASSPQQVASGNDEQF
TRBJ2-5,TRBV5-1,13,ASSTGGGSMGTQY
TRBJ1-2,TRBV5-1,11,ASSLGAQEGYT
TRBJ2-2,TRBV5-1,12,ASSPTGISGELF
TRBJ2-1,TRBV7-2,14,ASSLGGQGVKNEQF
TRBJ2-2,TRBV30,12,ASLSGLNTGELF
TRBJ1-3,TRBV18,14,ASSPNRQDSGNTIY
TRBJ2-3,TRBV5-6,16,ASSLNIREGLLADTQY
TRBJ2-7,TRBV19,9,ASSTTREQY
TRBJ1-2,TRBV29-1,12,SVDRQGSDYGYT
TRBJ2-1,TRBV4-1,18,ASSQEGERGRPSSYNEQF
TRBJ2-3,TRBV27,12,ASTPGLSTDTQY
TRBJ1-2,TRBV5-1,13,ASSEVTGGTDGYT
TRBJ2-1,TRBV29-1,12,SVDTSGVYNEQF
TRBJ2-5,TRBV4-3,14,ASSRGDRGMGETQY
TRBJ1-2,TRBV11-2,11,ASSPGGVYGYT
TRBJ2-7,TRBV2,10,ASRPDSYEQY
TRBJ2-7,TRBV4-1,9,ASPPYPEQY
TRBJ1-2,TRBV5-6,12,ASSLKAGCEGYT
TRBJ2-7,TRBV18,12,ASSPAGGSFEQY
TRBJ2-7,TRBV2,11,ASTARWGDEQY
TRBJ2-7,TRBV4-2,13,ASSQLAGTAYEQY
TRBJ2-7,TRBV5-4,13,ASSTDSGSFHEQY
TRBJ1-5,TRBV7-2,12,ASRYDRSSGPQH
TRBJ2-1,TRBV5-1,10,ASSLGANEQF
TRBJ2-2,TRBV1,14,TSSQDFGSTTGELF